Reported below is one TCR beta chain. Participants were placed into cohorts based on the clinical history they reported. Among Cohort 3 donors, those recovered had two negative PCRs, clearance, or symptom resolution. V shed 3 bases, J shed 5 bases, and the junction held 10 bases outside the gene matches. Germline-derived CDR1 and CDR2 are SGHRS and YFSETQ. This CDR3 region has 16 residues. This specimen comes from a study of blood T cell repertoires in COVID-19. Overall study context: The analysed material was cDNA or gDNA that came from T cells, B-cell-depleted T cells, or PBMCs.

Assay used: immunoSEQ multiplex PCR; TCRdb lists only in-frame clones, some missing. Of 280,000 or so clones in the sample, 70% to 90% were seen once. The TCR was taken from a man aged 25 to 40 who had recovered from COVID-19. Sequencing was done on a sample of PBMCs or T cells enriched from blood (not recorded which). This rearrangement joins TRBV5-1 to TRBJ2-1; 8 positions match TRBD2. The CDR3 loop is CASSSQRGRVHNEQFF. CDR3 coding DNA: TGCGCCAGCAGCTCGCAGCGGGGGCGGGTACACAATGAGCAGTTCTTC.